Sequencing of this T cell receptor beta chain was carried out in a study of blood T cells in healthy people across ages. Study results and limitations: Donor CMV status was unknown, possibly confounding expanded clonotype changes.

A second PCR, run for roughly 7 to 11 cycles, used a sample-barcoded 5' primer plus a J-beta primer mix. MiXCR was run by TCRdb on the 5' RACE reads, yielding one entry per CDR3 protein. This table holds 800,000 or so distinct CDR3 sequences, 46% found once. As for this clonotype: Antigen: not known.

The V and J ends lost 0 bases and 1 base respectively, with 9 bases between them. Germline values: CDR1 MGHRA, CDR2 YSYEKL. CDR3 length: 15 residues. Every sample had a minimum of 6.5 million PBMCs isolated. V is TRBV4-1 and J is TRBJ2-5; no reliable D call. The sample consisted of blood. This receptor was identified in an elderly man in good health. This CDR3 reads CASSQDAPLQETQYF. The CDR3 DNA reads TGCGCCAGCAGCCAAGATGCCCCTCTCCAAGAGACCCAGTACTTC.